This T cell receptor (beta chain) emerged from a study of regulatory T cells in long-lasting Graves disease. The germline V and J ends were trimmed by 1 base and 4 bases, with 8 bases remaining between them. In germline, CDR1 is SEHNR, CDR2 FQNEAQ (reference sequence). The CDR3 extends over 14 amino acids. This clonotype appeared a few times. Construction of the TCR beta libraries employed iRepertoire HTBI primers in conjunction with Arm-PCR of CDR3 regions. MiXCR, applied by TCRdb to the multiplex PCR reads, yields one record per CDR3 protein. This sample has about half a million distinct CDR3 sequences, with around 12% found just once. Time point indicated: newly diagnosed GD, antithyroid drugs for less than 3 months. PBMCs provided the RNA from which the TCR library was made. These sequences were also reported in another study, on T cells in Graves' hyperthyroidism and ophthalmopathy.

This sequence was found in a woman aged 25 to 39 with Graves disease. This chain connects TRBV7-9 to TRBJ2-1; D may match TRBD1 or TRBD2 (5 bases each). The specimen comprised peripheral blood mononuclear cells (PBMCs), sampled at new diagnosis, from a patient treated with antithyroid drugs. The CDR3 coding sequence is TGTGCCAGCAGCTTAGTGGGACCTTACAATGAGCAGTTCTTC. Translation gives CASSLVGPYNEQFF.